The present TCR beta chain was sequenced within a study of neurological immune-mediated disorders. 5'RACE employing 10-nucleotide random UMIs yielded the cDNA. Per sequencing run, 15-18 subjects together gave over 170 million TCR-beta sequences. TCRdb independently ran MiXCR on the 5' RACE reads; one entry per CDR3 protein. The data contain roughly 50,000 distinct CDR3 sequences, 9% to 12% of them seen just once; the ten biggest clones take up approximately 5%. General study findings and limits: HTLV-1-associated myelopathy ranked highest for TCR clonal expansion and multiple sclerosis lowest, beneath healthy controls.

Trimming took 8 bases from V and 2 from J; bases not matched to a gene: 7. Germline V gives CDR1 MNHEY, CDR2 SVGAGI. This CDR3 is 15 amino acids long. This clonotype was counted at least ten times. The antigen is undetermined. This sequence joins TRBV6-5 and TRBJ2-3; TRBD1 matches 10 bases. The sequenced sample was PBMCs. This clonotype was sampled from a man between 65 and 85 years old with HTLV-1-associated myelopathy (HAM/TSP). The CDR3 DNA follows: TGTGCCAGCGGGCGACAGGGGGCCCACACAGATACGCAGTATTTT. Protein product: CASGRQGAHTDTQYF.